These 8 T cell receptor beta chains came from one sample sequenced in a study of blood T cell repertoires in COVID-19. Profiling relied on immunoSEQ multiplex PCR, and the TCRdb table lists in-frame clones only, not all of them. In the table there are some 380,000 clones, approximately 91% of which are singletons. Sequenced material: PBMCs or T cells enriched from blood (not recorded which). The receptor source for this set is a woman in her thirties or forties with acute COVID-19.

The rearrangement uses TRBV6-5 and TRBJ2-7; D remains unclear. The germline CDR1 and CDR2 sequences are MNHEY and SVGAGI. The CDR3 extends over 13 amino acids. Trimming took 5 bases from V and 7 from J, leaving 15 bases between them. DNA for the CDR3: TGTGCCAGCAGTCAACCCTCACTCCCTGAGCAGTACTTC. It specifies CASSQPSLPEQYF.

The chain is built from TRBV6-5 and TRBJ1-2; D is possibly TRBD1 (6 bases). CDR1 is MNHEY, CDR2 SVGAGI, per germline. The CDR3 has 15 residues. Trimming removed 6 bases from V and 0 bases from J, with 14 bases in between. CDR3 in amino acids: CASRGAGTANYGYTF. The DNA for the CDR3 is TGTGCCAGCAGGGGGGCAGGGACGGCTAACTATGGCTACACCTTC.

CDR3 DNA sequence: TGTGCCAGCAGCTGGGGCAACCCCTCTGGAAACACCATATATTTT. This codes for CASSWGNPSGNTIYF. The chain is built from TRBV7-9 and TRBJ1-3; possibly TRBD1 for D (5 bases). From germline, CDR1 is SEHNR and CDR2 FQNEAQ (reference sequence). The V end was cut by 4 bases, the J end by 0 bases, with 10 bases between. The CDR3 runs 15 residues.

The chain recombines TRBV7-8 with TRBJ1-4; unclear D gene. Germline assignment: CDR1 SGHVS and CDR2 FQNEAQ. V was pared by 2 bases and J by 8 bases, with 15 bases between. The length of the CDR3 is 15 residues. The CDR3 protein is CASSLLGSWVEKLFF. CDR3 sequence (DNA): TGTGCCAGCAGCTTACTGGGGAGCTGGGTAGAAAAACTGTTTTTT.

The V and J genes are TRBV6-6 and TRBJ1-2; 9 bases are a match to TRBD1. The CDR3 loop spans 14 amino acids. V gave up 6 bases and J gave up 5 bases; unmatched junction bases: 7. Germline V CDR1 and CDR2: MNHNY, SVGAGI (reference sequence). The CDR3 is CASRETGGEYGYTF. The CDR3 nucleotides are TGTGCCAGCAGGGAGACAGGGGGAGAGTATGGCTACACCTTC.

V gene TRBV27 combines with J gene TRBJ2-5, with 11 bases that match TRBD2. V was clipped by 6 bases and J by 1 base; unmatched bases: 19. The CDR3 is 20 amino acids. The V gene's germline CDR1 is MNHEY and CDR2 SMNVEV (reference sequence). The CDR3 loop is CASRRSSGGTKTRSQETQYF. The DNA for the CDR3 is TGTGCCAGCAGACGTTCTAGCGGGGGGACTAAAACTCGTTCCCAAGAGACCCAGTACTTC.

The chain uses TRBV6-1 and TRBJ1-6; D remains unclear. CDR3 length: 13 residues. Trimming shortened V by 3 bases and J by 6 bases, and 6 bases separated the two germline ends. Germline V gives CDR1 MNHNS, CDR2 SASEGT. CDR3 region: CASSDGFNSPLHF. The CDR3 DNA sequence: TGTGCCAGCAGTGACGGGTTTAATTCACCCCTCCACTTT.

The CDR3 DNA follows: TGTGCCAGCAGTCTAGGCGGTAGACGGGGGGCATACACAGATACGCAGTATTTT. Its protein product is CASSLGGRRGAYTDTQYF. The chain couples TRBV6-6 to TRBJ2-3, with a weak D call TRBD2 (7 bases). Germline V gene data show CDR1 as MNHNY and CDR2 as SVGAGI (reference sequence). Trimming removed 5 bases at V and 2 bases at J, with 23 bases between. The CDR3 is 18 amino acids.